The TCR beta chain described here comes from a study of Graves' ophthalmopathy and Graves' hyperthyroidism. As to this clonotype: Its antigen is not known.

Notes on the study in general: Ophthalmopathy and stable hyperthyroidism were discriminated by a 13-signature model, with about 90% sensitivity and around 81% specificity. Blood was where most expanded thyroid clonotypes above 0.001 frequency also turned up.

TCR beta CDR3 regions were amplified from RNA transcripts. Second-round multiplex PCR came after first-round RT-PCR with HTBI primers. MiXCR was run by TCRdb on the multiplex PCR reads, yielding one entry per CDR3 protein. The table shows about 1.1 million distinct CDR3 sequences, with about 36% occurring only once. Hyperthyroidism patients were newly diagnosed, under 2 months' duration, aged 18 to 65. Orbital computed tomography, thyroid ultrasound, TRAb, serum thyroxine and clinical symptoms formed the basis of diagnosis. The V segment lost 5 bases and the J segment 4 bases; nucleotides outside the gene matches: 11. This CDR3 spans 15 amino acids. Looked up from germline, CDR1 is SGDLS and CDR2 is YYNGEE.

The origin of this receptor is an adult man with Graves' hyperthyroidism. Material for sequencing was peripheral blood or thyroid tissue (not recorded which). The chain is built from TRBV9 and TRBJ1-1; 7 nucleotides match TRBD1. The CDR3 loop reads CASRRGQGDSTEAFF. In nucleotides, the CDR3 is TGTGCCAGCAGGAGGGGGCAGGGGGATTCCACTGAAGCTTTCTTT.